This TCR beta chain was profiled in a study of tumor and adjacent non-tumor tissue in lung cancer. Background on the study: The cohort had about a dozen adenocarcinoma, 2 squamous cell and 1 small cell patients. Study conclusions and caveats: Significantly higher TCR diversity was found in tumor than normal lung. In normal lung, the top 100 clones were significantly more dominant than in tumor.

The template was RNA from unsorted bulk tissue. More than 3 cm separated this lung sample from the edge of the tumor. Three rounds of nested PCR, following a modified ARM-PCR protocol, produced the TCRbeta library. TCRdb used MiXCR to reprocess the multiplex PCR reads, holding one entry per CDR3 protein. The repertoire consists of 80,000 to 130,000 distinct CDR3 sequences, with around three fifths occurring once and the leading ten covering around 19%. In the case of this clonotype: Its antigen is not identified. Possible read error: a much larger clone is one base away.

What was sequenced was distant non-tumor lung tissue. This TCR came from a man younger than 40 with non-small cell lung cancer.

CDR3 DNA sequence: TGTGCCAGCAGTTTCTGGAGCAATCAGCCCCAGCATTTT. Its translation is CASSFWSNQPQHF. V usage is TRBV6-5 and J usage is TRBJ1-5; D unclear. Germline CDR1 and CDR2: MNHEY and SVGAGI. The CDR3 is 13 residues long. Trimming left V 4 bases short and J 1 base short, with 5 bases between.